Below, 11 T cell receptor beta chains from the same sample are listed, as sequenced in a study of shared clonotypes between healthy human individuals. Method: immunoSEQ multiplex PCR; TCRdb's copy keeps in-frame clones and lacks some. The sample includes 1,500,000 or so clones, approximately 98.5% seen only once; the top ten take around 0.38%. Sequencing was carried out using naive CD4+ T cells sorted from blood. This sample's subset: CD45RA+ positively selected. These receptors originate from a man aged 30-40 years in good health.

The rearrangement links TRBV5-1 to TRBJ2-1, with TRBD1 as a possible D gene (6 bases). V lost 2 bases to trimming and J lost 5 bases, with 11 bases between them. From germline, CDR1 is SGHRS and CDR2 YFSETQ. This CDR3 contains 14 residues. The CDR3 DNA reads as TGCGCCAGCAGCTTCACAGGGTTTCACAATGAGCAGTTCTTC. It specifies CASSFTGFHNEQFF.

This clone was seen only once. The chain combines TRBV5-5 with TRBJ1-1; D unresolved. This CDR3 has 12 residues. Germline CDR1 is SGHKS and CDR2 is YYEKEE (reference sequence). Trimming pared 0 bases from V and 10 bases from J, leaving 10 bases between. CDR3 in amino acids: CASSLEKLAAFF. In DNA, the CDR3 is TGTGCCAGCAGCTTGGAAAAGTTGGCAGCTTTCTTT.

The chain joins TRBV7-9 to TRBJ2-7; 8 nucleotides match TRBD2. CDR3 length: 15 amino acids. V shed 1 base, J shed 5 bases, and the junction held 7 bases outside the gene matches. Germline CDR1 and CDR2: SEHNR and FQNEAQ (reference sequence). In DNA form, the CDR3 reads TGTGCCAGCAGCTTAGGAGCGGGAGAGTCCCACGAGCAGTACTTC. This encodes CASSLGAGESHEQYF. The variable domain in full, with the rest retrieved from reference TRBV7-9 and TRBJ2-7, is DTGVSQNPRHKITKRGQNVTFRCDPISEHNRLYWYRQTLGQGPEFLTYFQNEAQLEKSRLLSDRFSAERPKGSFSTLEIQRTEQGDSAMYLCASSLGAGESHEQYFGPGTRLTVT.

The chain joins TRBV28 to TRBJ2-1, with TRBD2 matching over 8 bases. Germline assignment: CDR1 MDHEN and CDR2 SYDVKM. The CDR3 contains 16 residues. J lost 0 bases, V lost 6 bases, and 7 bases had no gene match. The CDR3 loop reads CASRSTAGASYNEQFF. CDR3 DNA sequence: TGTGCCAGCAGGTCTACAGCGGGGGCCTCCTACAATGAGCAGTTCTTC.

The genes are TRBV28 and TRBJ2-7; tentative D call: TRBD2 (6 bases). CDR3 length equals 13 residues. The V and J ends lost 6 bases and 6 bases respectively, with 15 bases between them. Germline assignment: CDR1 MDHEN and CDR2 SYDVKM. CDR3 DNA sequence: TGTGCCAGCAGCACGCCGGGGGAGGCCGAGCAGTACTTC. It yields the protein CASSTPGEAEQYF.

About this clone: This same CDR3 is encoded by further DNA sequences in the sample. V gene TRBV18 combines with J gene TRBJ1-4; the match to TRBD1 covers 9 bases. Germline assignment: CDR1 KGHSH and CDR2 LQKENI. V lost 3 bases to trimming and J lost 5 bases; unmatched junction nucleotides: 4. The CDR3 consists of 15 residues. The CDR3 bases are TGTGCCAGCTCACCGCCGGGACAGGGAAATGAAAAACTGTTTTTT. Translating gives CASSPPGQGNEKLFF.

To note about this clone: The same CDR3 arises from other DNA sequences in this sample as well. The V call is TRBV18, the J call TRBJ2-3, with no clear D. Per germline, CDR1 KGHSH and CDR2 LQKENI. CDR3 size: 12 residues. Between the trimmed V and J ends, which lost 5 bases and 3 bases, there was a span of 6 bases. The CDR3 nucleotides are TGTGCCAGCTCAGACGCTACAGATACGCAGTATTTT. It yields the protein CASSDATDTQYF. The full variable domain, its missing parts supplied by reference TRBV18 and TRBJ2-3, is NAGVMQNPRHLVRRRGQEARLRCSPMKGHSHVYWYRQLPEEGLKFMVYLQKENIIDESGMPKERFSAEFPKEGPSILRIQQVVRGDSAAYFCASSDATDTQYFGPGTRLTVL.

V and J are TRBV5-1 and TRBJ2-1; 13 bases match TRBD2. The CDR3 consists of 18 residues. V gave up 4 bases and J gave up 2 bases; unmatched junction bases: 9. In germline, CDR1 is SGHRS, CDR2 YFSETQ. CDR3 coding DNA: TGCGCCAGCAGCCGGACTAGCGGGAGTTTTAGTCCCTACAATGAGCAGTTCTTC. Its translation: CASSRTSGSFSPYNEQFF.

This sequence joins TRBV5-1 and TRBJ2-1; D perhaps matches TRBD2 (7 bases). Trimming removed 1 base from V and 5 bases from J, with 10 bases in between. Germline CDR1 is SGHRS and CDR2 is YFSETQ. The CDR3 loop spans 14 amino acids. In nucleotides, the CDR3 is TGCGCCAGCAGCTTGTTAGGGGGGGACAATGAGCAGTTCTTC. It translates to CASSLLGGDNEQFF.

This clone was picked up one time. This chain's CDR3 is CASRFSPITSGEGNIQYF. CDR3 nucleotide sequence: TGTGCAAGTCGCTTCAGTCCGATAACTAGCGGGGAGGGAAACATTCAGTACTTC. J is TRBJ2-4 and V is TRBV12-2; the D call in the table, TRBD2, was not verified against the DNA. TRBV12-2 is noted as a pseudogene. The CDR3 is 18 amino acids.

CDR3 amino acids: CSAFTGELFF. The CDR3 DNA reads as TGCAGCGCCTTTACCGGGGAGCTGTTTTTT. The V call is TRBV29-1, the J call TRBJ2-2; D unclear. The CDR3 length is 10 residues. The V end was cut by 7 bases, the J end by 5 bases, with 5 bases between. Germline V gene sequence: CDR1 SQVTM, CDR2 ANQGSEA.